These 15 T cell receptor beta chains were sequenced from one sample in a study of blood T cell repertoires in COVID-19. Here immunoSEQ multiplex PCR was the method, and the copy in TCRdb shows in-frame clones only, minus some. The sample gives about 68,000 clones, 75% to 90% of which show up once; 5.5% to 7% is in the top ten. Specimen: peripheral blood. The receptors stem from a man of 80 years or more with COVID-19, enrolled during active disease.

The gene calls are TRBV29-1 and TRBJ2-3; TRBD2 might be the D (6 bases). The CDR3 has 14 residues. Trimming stripped 5 bases from V and 7 bases from J, with 19 bases between. Germline CDR1 is SQVTM and CDR2 is ANQGSEA. CDR3 DNA: TGCAGCGTTAGAGCCATCCGCGCGGGGAATACGCAGTATTTT. Protein sequence: CSVRAIRAGNTQYF.

V gene TRBV6-5 combines with J gene TRBJ2-7, with 8 bases that match TRBD2. Germline CDR1 is MNHEY and CDR2 is SVGAGI. This CDR3 has 14 residues. V shed 7 bases and J 3 bases; nucleotides not matched to a gene: 8. The CDR3 bases are TGTGCCAGCACGGGGGGGCCCCAACACTACGAGCAGTACTTC. Translated, it gives CASTGGPQHYEQYF.

This chain connects TRBV7-9 to TRBJ2-7; the D gene is possibly TRBD1 (5 bases). This CDR3 has 12 residues. Germline CDR1 SEHNR, CDR2 FQNEAQ (reference sequence). The germline V and J ends were trimmed by 4 bases and 6 bases, with 10 bases remaining between them. The CDR3 loop reads CASSSPGFEQYF. The CDR3 DNA follows: TGTGCCAGCAGCTCACCAGGGTTCGAGCAGTACTTC. Filled out from reference TRBV7-9 and TRBJ2-7, the complete variable domain reads DTGVSQNPRHKITKRGQNVTFRCDPISEHNRLYWYRQTLGQGPEFLTYFQNEAQLEKSRLLSDRFSAERPKGSFSTLEIQRTEQGDSAMYLCASSSPGFEQYFGPGTRLTVT.

The chain has TRBV3-1 (or the pseudogene TRBV3-2) and TRBJ1-2, with 7 positions matching TRBD1. Germline V gives CDR1 LGHDT, CDR2 YNNKEL (reference sequence). Germline trimming cut 2 bases from V and 4 bases from J; bases unmatched to any gene: 7. The CDR3 loop spans 15 amino acids. CDR3 nucleotide sequence: TGTGCCAGCAGCCAATATTCGACAGGGAGCTATGGCTACACCTTC. Residues: CASSQYSTGSYGYTF.

In this sample, this clone turned up once. The J gene is TRBJ2-5, the V gene TRBV4-1; D perhaps matches TRBD1 (6 bases). CDR3 length: 18 amino acids. The V end was cut by 4 bases, the J end by 2 bases, with 23 bases between. Germline V CDR1 and CDR2: MGHRA, YSYEKL. Here the CDR3 reads CASSRGLQGLGRQETQYF. The DNA for the CDR3 is TGCGCCAGCAGCCGAGGTCTGCAGGGGCTAGGGAGACAAGAGACCCAGTACTTC.

The chain joins TRBV2 to TRBJ1-5, with D unresolved. The CDR3 is 15 amino acids. Trimming stripped 3 bases from V and 0 bases from J, with 9 bases between. The germline CDR1 and CDR2 sequences are SNHLY and FYNNEI. The CDR3 DNA is TGTGCCAGCAGTGAGCAGGCTAATAGCAATCAGCCCCAGCATTTT. Translation: CASSEQANSNQPQHF.

The genes are TRBV6-6 and TRBJ1-2; D perhaps matches TRBD1 (5 bases). This CDR3 has 16 amino acids. The V end lost 2 bases, the J end lost 4 bases, and 17 bases lay between the germline ends. The germline gives CDR1 MNHNY, CDR2 SVGAGI (reference sequence). The CDR3 protein is CASSYRDSLDLYGYTF. The CDR3 DNA reads TGTGCCAGCAGTTACCGAGACAGCCTCGACCTCTATGGCTACACCTTC.

The chain combines TRBV28 with TRBJ1-1; 7 bases line up with TRBD1. The V segment lost 5 bases and the J segment 1 base; nucleotides outside the gene matches: 7. Germline CDR1 is MDHEN and CDR2 is SYDVKM. CDR3 length: 15 amino acids. As DNA, the CDR3 is TGTGCCAGCAGTCCACCCGGGACAGAGAACACTGAAGCTTTCTTT. This translates into CASSPPGTENTEAFF. The full variable domain, in which reference TRBV28 and TRBJ1-1 provide the parts outside the CDR3, is DVKVTQSSRYLVKRTGEKVFLECVQDMDHENMFWYRQDPGLGLRLIYFSYDVKMKEKGDIPEGYSVSREKKERFSLILESASTNQTSMYLCASSPPGTENTEAFFGQGTRLTVV.

The J gene is TRBJ1-6, the V gene TRBV27; no clear D gene. The ends were cut back, 3 bases at V and 1 base at J, with 13 bases in the middle. This CDR3 is built from 17 residues. Germline V lookup: CDR1 MNHEY, CDR2 SMNVEV (reference sequence). CDR3 coding DNA: TGTGCCAGCAGTTTGCGTAGGCGGAAATCCTATAATTCACCCCTCCACTTT. Protein: CASSLRRRKSYNSPLHF.

The chain carries TRBV7-8 and TRBJ2-7, with 8 bases matching TRBD1. From germline, CDR1 is SGHVS and CDR2 FQNEAQ. CDR3 length equals 16 residues. With 7 bases clipped from V and 3 bases from J, the junction kept 14 bases outside the gene matches. CDR3 amino acids: CASTPWAGGTLYEQYF. The DNA of the CDR3 is TGTGCCAGCACCCCATGGGCAGGGGGCACCCTCTACGAGCAGTACTTC.

Written as DNA, the CDR3 is TGTGCCAGCACTTTAAGTCCTCGGTTTGGCTACACCTTC. Encoded protein: CASTLSPRFGYTF. The rearrangement links TRBV13 to TRBJ1-2, with D uncertain. Germline lookup yields CDR1 PRHDT and CDR2 FYEKMQ (reference sequence). The CDR3 totals 13 residues. Trimming pared 7 bases from V and 7 bases from J, leaving 16 bases between.

The chain employs TRBV7-3 and TRBJ1-6; 7 bases fit TRBD1. CDR1 and CDR2 from the germline V gene are SGHTA and FQGTGA. J lost 6 bases, V lost 5 bases, and 4 bases had no gene match. The CDR3 is 14 residues long. The CDR3 DNA is TGTGCCAGCAGCAACAGGGGCCCTAATTCACCCCTCCACTTT. Translation: CASSNRGPNSPLHF.

V is TRBV19 and J is TRBJ1-4; no clear D gene. CDR1 is LNHDA and CDR2 is SQIVND in the germline V gene (reference sequence). The V and J ends lost 2 bases and 0 bases respectively, with 10 bases between them. CDR3 length equals 16 residues. The CDR3 sequence: CASSISGRATNEKLFF. In nucleotides, the CDR3 is TGTGCCAGTAGTATATCTGGGAGGGCAACTAATGAAAAACTGTTTTTT.

This chain connects TRBV6-2 or TRBV6-3 to TRBJ2-7; 7 nucleotides line up with TRBD1. The CDR3 is 17 amino acids. The germline V gene has CDR1 MNHEY and CDR2 SVGEGT. Trimming removed 5 bases from V and 5 bases from J; junction bases left unmatched: 18. CDR3 sequence: CASSARQGEVSKDEQYF. In DNA, the CDR3 is TGTGCCAGCAGTGCAAGACAGGGTGAAGTCTCAAAGGACGAGCAGTACTTC.

The CDR3 region is CASSLGGRGNTEAFF. Here the CDR3 DNA reads TGTGCCAGCAGCTTGGGGGGGCGCGGAAACACTGAAGCTTTCTTT. The V and J genes are TRBV5-4 and TRBJ1-1, with D perhaps matching TRBD1 (6 bases). The CDR3 has 15 residues. The germline CDR1 and CDR2 sequences are SGHNT and YYREEE (reference sequence). V was clipped by 0 bases and J by 2 bases, with 11 bases between them.